This passage covers 22 T cell receptor beta chains from one sample sequenced in a study of vaccination and CD4 T cells after COVID-19 (dated 2022 in TCRdb). To prepare the library, PCR was applied. The sequencer listed for this sample is Illumina iSeq 100. DNA from cultured CD4+ T cells underwent TCR sequencing with the Oncomine TCR Beta short-read assay at the Johns Hopkins FTIC core. TCRdb trimmed public reads at Q25 via fastp, called clones via MiXCR and kept in-frame beta chains. Every entry covers one CDR3 protein and lists the most common genes and DNA from its rows. This sample gives about 26,000 distinct CDR3 sequences in total; around 50% of them show up just once. 28% of the sample belongs to the ten largest clones. Their antigen targets remain unknown. According to the study, the label for this sample's treatment or condition signals: roughly nine-day PBMC culture with coronavirus spike peptide pools or control peptides (ViraFEST assay).

Source: CD4+ T cells from blood, cultured in vitro, taken before SARS-CoV-2 vaccination. Every receptor here comes from a human donor who received a COVID-19 vaccine.

The sample holds a few counts of this clonotype. The chain employs TRBV2 and TRBJ1-3; TRBD1 matches at 7 bases. Germline V gives CDR1 SNHLY, CDR2 FYNNEI. The junction had 8 bases not matched to a gene; V was cut back by 8 bases and J by 4 bases. The CDR3 spans 14 residues. This chain's CDR3 is CASRGTVNGNTIYF. CDR3 coding DNA: TGTGCCAGCCGGGGGACAGTTAACGGAAACACCATATATTTT.

This clonotype was seen a handful of times. The V and J genes are TRBV12-3 or TRBV12-4 and TRBJ2-6, with 8 bases lining up with TRBD1. V was pared by 5 bases and J by 2 bases, with 8 bases of the junction left unmatched. CDR3 length equals 17 residues. CDR3 sequence reads: CASSLGQGRPGANVLTF. The DNA for the CDR3 is TGTGCCAGCAGTCTCGGACAGGGCCGTCCTGGGGCCAACGTCCTGACTTTC.

The chain's CDR3 is CASSLGRSYEQYF. The DNA of the CDR3 is TGTGCCAGCAGCCTCGGGAGATCCTACGAGCAGTACTTC. The chain couples TRBV12-3 or TRBV12-4 to TRBJ2-7, with D tentatively TRBD2 (6 bases). This CDR3 has 13 residues. With 6 bases removed from V and 1 base from J, the gap between germline ends came to 10 bases.

This clonotype was found a few times. The gene calls are TRBV19 and TRBJ2-3, with TRBD2 matching over 7 bases. The germline V gene has CDR1 LNHDA and CDR2 SQIVND (reference sequence). This CDR3 spans 16 amino acids. V shed 1 base, J shed 0 bases, and the junction held 4 bases outside the gene matches. CDR3 loop: CASSIGRDYSTDTQYF. As DNA, the CDR3 is TGTGCCAGTAGTATAGGACGGGACTATAGCACAGATACGCAGTATTTT.

This clonotype ranks as medium-sized. The chain is built from TRBV7-2 and TRBJ2-5, with D uncertain. V lost 1 base and J 2 bases, leaving 8 bases between the germline ends. CDR1 and CDR2 from the germline V gene are SGHTA and FQGNSA. This CDR3 has 14 amino acids. The CDR3 nucleotides read TGTGCCAGCAGCTTAGAGTTGAGTCAAGAGACCCAGTACTTC. Translated, it gives CASSLELSQETQYF.

The rearrangement uses TRBV6-5 and TRBJ1-1; D is perhaps TRBD1 (5 bases). V was clipped by 1 base and J by 4 bases, with 10 bases between them. Germline V gene lookup returns CDR1 MNHEY and CDR2 SVGAGI. The length of the CDR3 is 14 residues. The CDR3 is CASSYFGGGTEAFF. The CDR3 DNA sequence: TGTGCCAGCAGTTACTTCGGGGGAGGCACTGAAGCTTTCTTT.

V is TRBV6-1 and J is TRBJ2-7; the match to TRBD2 covers 14 bases. The CDR3 runs to 20 residues. Trimming cost V 6 bases and J 7 bases; bases outside gene matches: 23. CDR1 is MNHNS, CDR2 SASEGT, per germline. The CDR3, as DNA: TGTGCCAGCAGATCCCAATTTCCCGGGACTAGCGGGGGTACCCTACCAGAGCAGTACTTC. It encodes CASRSQFPGTSGGTLPEQYF.

This clonotype appeared a few times. J is TRBJ2-1 and V is TRBV20-1; 7 bases map to TRBD2. Germline assignment: CDR1 DFQATT and CDR2 SNEGSKA (reference sequence). This CDR3 contains 14 residues. Unmatched junction bases numbered 11, after V lost 6 bases and J lost 6 bases. As DNA, the CDR3 is TGCAGTGCCAGGACGAGGCTAGCGGTCAATGAGCAGTTCTTC. Protein: CSARTRLAVNEQFF.

This chain connects TRBV7-9 to TRBJ2-7, with 7 bases identical to TRBD1. This CDR3 contains 14 residues. The J segment lost 5 bases and the V segment lost 2 bases, leaving 6 bases of the junction unmatched. Germline V gene data show CDR1 as SEHNR and CDR2 as FQNEAQ (reference sequence). CDR3 residues: CASSLLQGFHEQYF. In DNA form, the CDR3 reads TGTGCCAGCAGCTTACTACAGGGGTTCCACGAGCAGTACTTC. The whole variable domain, remainder taken from reference TRBV7-9 and TRBJ2-7, is DTGVSQNPRHKITKRGQNVTFRCDPISEHNRLYWYRQTLGQGPEFLTYFQNEAQLEKSRLLSDRFSAERPKGSFSTLEIQRTEQGDSAMYLCASSLLQGFHEQYFGPGTRLTVT.

This chain links TRBV10-2 with TRBJ1-5; D may be TRBD1 (5 bases). The ends were cut back, 1 base at V and 6 bases at J, with 10 bases in the middle. The CDR3 is 14 amino acids. CDR1 and CDR2 (germline): WSHSY, SAAADI. The CDR3 DNA follows: TGCGCCAGCAGTGAGTTCCCAGGGAGTCAGCCCCAGCATTTT. Translating it yields CASSEFPGSQPQHF.

The table lists this clonotype with a few counts. This chain joins TRBV7-9 and TRBJ2-7; D is ambiguous. The CDR3 runs to 12 residues. Trimming removed 1 base from V and 6 bases from J, with 7 bases in between. The V gene's germline CDR1 is SEHNR and CDR2 FQNEAQ (reference sequence). This CDR3 reads CASSLVGREQYF. CDR3 nucleotides: TGTGCCAGCAGCTTAGTAGGGCGCGAGCAGTACTTC.

The chain couples TRBV7-2 to TRBJ1-5; D ambiguous. This CDR3 has 12 amino acids. CDR1 SGHTA and CDR2 FQGNSA come from the germline V gene. V lost 2 bases, J lost 5 bases, and 4 bases lay in between. This CDR3 reads CASSLFDQPQHF. The CDR3 nucleotides read TGTGCCAGCAGCTTATTCGATCAGCCCCAGCATTTT.

The chain couples TRBV10-1 to TRBJ2-1; D is unclear. V was trimmed by 4 bases and J by 6 bases, leaving 10 bases between them. The CDR3 consists of 13 residues. CDR1 and CDR2 from the germline V gene are WNHNN and SYGVQD (reference sequence). The CDR3 loop is CASSGSWLNEQFF. The CDR3 nucleotides read TGCGCCAGCAGTGGGTCGTGGCTCAATGAGCAGTTCTTC.

This chain joins TRBV6-1 and TRBJ2-3; TRBD1 matches at 10 bases. The germline V gene has CDR1 MNHNS and CDR2 SASEGT. This CDR3 spans 15 amino acids. Losses at the gene ends were 7 bases for V and 3 bases for J; bases not matched to a gene: 7. Written as DNA, the CDR3 is TGTGCCAGCATCGACAGGGGGCTCGGGACAGATACGCAGTATTTT. Its translation: CASIDRGLGTDTQYF.

The chain uses TRBV11-2 and TRBJ1-6; D perhaps matches TRBD1 (5 bases). Looked up from germline, CDR1 is SGHAT and CDR2 is FQNNGV. The V end lost 4 bases, the J end lost 2 bases, and 9 bases lay between the germline ends. This CDR3 spans 15 amino acids. CDR3 loop: CASSSTGPYNSPLHF. The CDR3 DNA is TGTGCCAGCAGCTCAACAGGACCCTATAATTCACCCCTCCACTTT. The variable domain in full, completed from reference TRBV11-2 and TRBJ1-6, reads EAGVAQSPRYKIIEKRQSVAFWCNPISGHATLYWYQQILGQGPKLLIQFQNNGVVDDSQLPKDRFSAERLKGVDSTLKIQPAKLEDSAVYLCASSSTGPYNSPLHFGNGTRLTVT.

V and J are TRBV12-3 or TRBV12-4 and TRBJ1-1; 8 bases match TRBD1. Trimming took 5 bases from V and 9 from J; bases not matched to a gene: 2. CDR3 size: 11 residues. The CDR3 sequence: CASSIRGQAFF. CDR3 coding DNA: TGTGCCAGCAGTATCAGGGGGCAAGCTTTCTTT.

The chain combines TRBV7-9 with TRBJ2-3, with D unclear. The CDR3 sequence is 12 residues long. The germline V gene encodes CDR1 SEHNR and CDR2 FQNEAQ (reference sequence). Trimming pared 6 bases from V and 4 bases from J, leaving 8 bases between. The CDR3 here is CASSSNADTQYF. DNA of the CDR3: TGTGCCAGCAGTTCCAATGCAGATACGCAGTATTTT.

Only a few counts were recorded for this clonotype. This chain connects TRBV12-3 or TRBV12-4 to TRBJ1-1; D ambiguous. The V end lost 1 base, the J end lost 4 bases, and 10 bases lay between the germline ends. CDR3 length equals 14 residues. CDR3 DNA sequence: TGTGCCAGCAGTTTAGGATCGGTACTCACTGAAGCTTTCTTT. Amino acid sequence: CASSLGSVLTEAFF.

This clonotype has just a few counts. Here the CDR3 DNA reads TGTGCCAGCGCGACAGGGGCGAGGGAGACCCAGTACTTC. Translating it yields CASATGARETQYF. The rearrangement joins TRBV25-1 to TRBJ2-5, with TRBD1 matching 8 bases. This CDR3 has 13 residues. The trim removed 8 bases at V and 5 bases at J, leaving 7 bases unmatched. CDR1 and CDR2 from the germline V gene are MGHDK and SYGVNS.

This sequence joins TRBV21-1 and TRBJ2-5; TRBD1, the table's D call, was not compared with the DNA. TRBV21-1 is marked as a pseudogene. The CDR3 has 16 residues. DNA of the CDR3: TGTGCCAGCAGCAAAGGCATTATGGGACAGGGGGAGACCCAGTACTTC. Translating gives CASSKGIMGQGETQYF.

This rearrangement joins TRBV12-3 or TRBV12-4 to TRBJ1-1; possibly TRBD1 for D (5 bases). The CDR3 has 14 residues. V lost 3 bases to trimming and J lost 1 base, with 9 bases between them. The CDR3 DNA is TGTGCCAGCAGTTTGGGGGAGACGAACACTGAAGCTTTCTTT. Protein: CASSLGETNTEAFF.

V is TRBV5-1 and J is TRBJ2-7; 12 nucleotides agree with TRBD2. The germline gives CDR1 SGHRS, CDR2 YFSETQ. The CDR3 loop spans 17 amino acids. V trimming: 3 bases; J trimming: 5 bases; junction bases outside the gene matches: 12. CDR3 DNA: TGCGCCAGCAGCTGGGGTGGACTAGCGGGGATCCGACACGAGCAGTACTTC. It specifies CASSWGGLAGIRHEQYF.